This T cell receptor (beta chain) derives from a study of cytomegalovirus exposure and HLA in healthy donors. Turning to this clone: Its antigen is still unknown.

General study results and limits: The classifier reportedly diagnosed cytomegalovirus status with high specificity and sensitivity. When analyzed later, a missense DCLRE1C variant was found to be linked to TCR beta V- and J-gene trimming.

Although they were nominally healthy when sampled, donors likely had unrecorded immune exposures. Trimming pared 8 bases from V and 5 bases from J, leaving 16 bases between. This CDR3 is 14 amino acids long. Germline CDR1 reads ENHRY; CDR2 reads SYGVKD. The PCR contained 60 Vbeta and 13 Jbeta primers. Original analysis: Unique TCR beta chains totaled approximately 83 million in a later count, with roughly 10 million of them shared. Method: immunoSEQ multiplex PCR; TCRdb's copy keeps in-frame clones and lacks some. D and trimming were read from the DNA, whereas the V and J calls and clone size are those reported in that table. The data contain 200,000 to 250,000 clones, over 60% of them singletons.

The chain has TRBV10-3 and TRBJ1-5; D remains unclear. The receptor was derived from a man aged 18-30 years in good health and CMV-seronegative. The sample comprised PBMCs. The CDR3 protein is CAISGGLRDQPQHF. The CDR3 DNA sequence: TGTGCCATCTCAGGAGGGTTGAGAGATCAGCCCCAGCATTTT.